This TCR beta chain appears in the sequencing data of a study of spatial heterogeneity in lung cancer. Study-level background: Detected beta-chain sequences consistently exceeded alpha-chain sequences. The library had UMIs, and each TCR and UMI pair averaged more than ten raw reads.

The time point is: sample taken at primary tumor resection. Whole RNA obtained from tumor, nontumor lung or frozen PBMC underwent sequencing without sorting. MiXCR, applied by TCRdb to the 5' RACE reads, yields one record per CDR3 protein. The sample carries roughly 4,200 distinct CDR3 sequences, 7.5% to 10% recorded once. This clonotype was seen many times. This TCR was sampled from a male donor with early-stage non-small cell lung cancer. The sample was PBMCs, taken at surgery.

CDR3 DNA: TGTGCCAGCAGCCAAGGGGATTTGTACGAGCAGTACTTC. Amino acids: CASSQGDLYEQYF. The gene calls are TRBV14 and TRBJ2-7, with D uncertain. The CDR3 spans 13 residues. CDR1 and CDR2 (germline): SGHDN, FVKESK. The V gene lost 1 base and the J gene lost 4 bases, with 8 bases spanning the gap.